Listed below are T cell receptor beta chains from one sample, sequenced in a study of T cell responses to AZD1222 COVID-19 vaccine. Generated by immunoSEQ multiplex PCR, the TCRdb table keeps only in-frame clones and is missing some. The data contain approximately 100,000 clones, about nine tenths of them singletons. The sample in question was peripheral blood, obtained on day 0 of AZD1222 vaccination. These receptors were collected from an adult in good health. The CDR3 runs from the conserved cysteine through the conserved F or W.

J gene,CDR3 length,V gene,CDR3 protein
TRBJ2-7,14,TRBV27,CASSPRPDRWEQYF
TRBJ1-6,17,TRBV15,CATSRYTGTGGNSPLHF
TRBJ2-3,13,TRBV7-9,CASSSTATDTQYF
TRBJ1-5,16,TRBV28,CASRPQANGGLQPQHF
TRBJ1-5,15,TRBV4-1,CASSQGKLLNGPQHF
TRBJ1-1,18,TRBV7-9,CASSLVGRGPLMNTEAFF
TRBJ2-4,16,TRBV7-9,CASSISGQGAKNIQYF
TRBJ1-2,13,TRBV19,CASSTGGADGYTF
TRBJ1-1,18,TRBV6-2/TRBV6-3,CASSPVRGLGSLSTEAFF
TRBJ1-5,16,TRBV24-1,CATSARDRPDNQPQHF
TRBJ1-1,14,TRBV7-8,CASSRMTENTEAFF
TRBJ2-7,14,TRBV6-5,CASRTGGISYEQYF
TRBJ2-7,12,TRBV10-2,CASSGQGYEQYF
TRBJ2-2,15,TRBV6-6,CASSYSRANTGELFF
TRBJ2-1,20,TRBV30,CAWTHLTTSGRNPPYNEQFF
TRBJ1-4,15,TRBV4-1,CASSQGDRGAEKLFF
TRBJ1-6,16,TRBV5-1,CASSLAGPENNSPLHF
TRBJ2-5,14,TRBV10-3,CAISGGTGQETQYF
TRBJ1-5,14,TRBV3-1/TRBV3-2,CASSQGVGNQPQHF
TRBJ1-6,14,TRBV4-2,CASSLGTVNSPLHF
TRBJ2-1,15,TRBV28,CASRPGGSSYNEQFF
TRBJ2-7,15,TRBV3-1/TRBV3-2,CASSLQVGTGFVQYF
TRBJ1-4,15,TRBV7-6,CASSLAGATNEKLFF
TRBJ1-5,17,TRBV19,CASIPRKDSYSNQPQHF
TRBJ1-2,15,TRBV6-5,CASTVIGQGGRGYTF
TRBJ2-7,18,TRBV5-1,CASSLAAKPGQGIYEQYF
TRBJ2-7,14,TRBV15,CATSRGQGRLGQYF
TRBJ2-1,14,TRBV5-1,CASSSQREGNEQFF
TRBJ2-5,17,TRBV14,CASSQGGGLKYQETQYF
TRBJ1-5,16,TRBV2,CASSERVVGKGQPQHF
TRBJ2-7,15,TRBV4-1,CASSHGGQGIHEQYF
TRBJ2-5,13,TRBV19,CASSTRGQETQYF
TRBJ1-2,15,TRBV2,CASSQRDSSSYGYTF
TRBJ2-1,14,TRBV14,CASSHKRGPSEQFF
TRBJ2-2,16,TRBV7-2,CASSLQGLANTGELFF
TRBJ2-5,12,TRBV11-1,CASSLAEQTQYF
TRBJ1-2,13,TRBV3-1/TRBV3-2,CASRSQGQYGYTF
TRBJ2-7,13,TRBV7-2,CASSSGPPRGQYF
TRBJ2-1,18,TRBV30,CAWSPRGSFQGSYNEQFF
TRBJ2-1,14,TRBV13,CASSARQGRNEQFF
TRBJ1-3,12,TRBV30,CAWSVNGNTIYF
TRBJ2-5,15,TRBV18,CASSPLAGAVETQYF
TRBJ2-1,17,TRBV28,CASSLGTGTSGIDEQFF
TRBJ1-1,13,TRBV5-1,CASSFGGQNEAFF
TRBJ2-1,17,TRBV9,CASSSNRGLAGGDEQFF
TRBJ1-5,15,TRBV15,CATSRDRGFNQPQHF
TRBJ1-4,16,TRBV5-6,CASSLGPGNGGEKLFF
TRBJ1-2,14,TRBV12-5,CASGYGQGAYGYTF
TRBJ1-6,14,TRBV6-5,CASKGLSYNSPLHF
TRBJ2-7,12,TRBV6-5,CASPDGTYEQYF